This T cell receptor (beta chain) was profiled in a study of blood T cell repertoires in COVID-19. Study in general: COVID-19 samples, acute and convalescent, were from the United States, Italy and Spain.

This clone was seen a single time. Using immunoSEQ multiplex PCR, the repertoire was profiled, and TCRdb retains in-frame clones only, with some absent. The data show fewer than 300,000 clones, approximately 89% seen once. The CDR3 has 15 amino acids. Per the germline V gene, CDR1 is SNHLY and CDR2 is FYNNEI. V gave up 5 bases and J gave up 1 base; unmatched junction bases: 3. The TCR was taken from a middle-aged man who had recovered from COVID-19. The sequenced sample was peripheral blood. The J gene is TRBJ2-3, the V gene TRBV2; 10 nucleotides agree with TRBD2. The CDR3 coding sequence is TGTGCCAGCAGTCAACTAGCGGGACGCACAGATACGCAGTATTTT. Encoded protein: CASSQLAGRTDTQYF.